This TCR beta chain was documented in a study of shared clonotypes between healthy human individuals. General observations from the study: The study found roughly 5% of naive CD4 clonotypes shared across several donors.

Several immunoSEQ plates received, in even portions, the genomic DNA of each subset. TCRdb's table, derived via immunoSEQ multiplex PCR, lists solely in-frame clones and lacks some. The table includes about 680,000 clones, 90% to 95% detected once. Positively selected for CCR7, the CD45RO-negative cells used as naive CD8 cells excluded terminally differentiated effector memory CD45RA+ cells. Comments on this clone: The antigen is undetermined.

Sequences were obtained from naive CD8+ T cells sorted from blood. This TCR was sampled from a man younger than 40 in good health.

The CDR3 loop is CASSRRQGTRYEQYF. The CDR3 DNA follows: TGTGCCAGCAGCCGACGACAGGGAACGCGTTACGAGCAGTACTTC. The chain links TRBV14 to TRBJ2-7; the match to TRBD1 covers 7 bases. In germline, CDR1 is SGHDN, CDR2 FVKESK. The CDR3 spans 15 residues. The J segment lost 4 bases and the V segment lost 4 bases, leaving 10 bases of the junction unmatched.